A selection of T cell receptor beta chains follows, all from one sample in a study of CD8 T cells in ankylosing spondylitis. TCRdb called the 5' RACE reads again in MiXCR, with one record for every CDR3 protein. The repertoire has fewer than 250,000 distinct CDR3 sequences, around a quarter of them found once; the top ten carry about 6.9%. Specimen: blood, either unsorted or a sorted T cell fraction (not recorded which). The origin of the receptors is a male donor with ankylosing spondylitis or in good health (not recorded which). CDR3s include the opening cysteine and the closing phenylalanine or tryptophan. The D gene is left open where the match is weak. Not all rows give a size; the values are once, few, many and, for expanded clones, a class.

j_gene: TRBJ2-5
d_gene: .
v_gene: TRBV18
abundance: .
CDR3aa: CASSPPYGVEETQYF
CDR3nt: TGTGCCAGCTCACCACCCTACGGAGTTGAAGAGACCCAGTACTTC

j_gene: TRBJ1-1
d_gene: .
v_gene: TRBV7-9
abundance: many
CDR3aa: CASSLEGQLNTEAFF
CDR3nt: TGTGCCAGCAGCTTAGAGGGACAATTGAACACTGAAGCTTTCTTT

j_gene: TRBJ2-7
d_gene: .
v_gene: TRBV20-1
abundance: .
CDR3aa: CSASGLARTYEQYF
CDR3nt: TGCAGTGCTAGTGGGCTAGCGCGAACCTACGAGCAGTACTTC

j_gene: TRBJ1-1
d_gene: TRBD1
v_gene: TRBV6-5
abundance: .
CDR3aa: CASSYSTGPGKEAFF
CDR3nt: TGTGCCAGCAGTTACTCGACAGGGCCGGGTAAGGAAGCTTTCTTT

j_gene: TRBJ2-3
d_gene: TRBD1
v_gene: TRBV5-1
abundance: many
CDR3aa: CASSSDRGPTDTQYF
CDR3nt: TGCGCCAGCAGCTCGGACAGGGGGCCCACAGATACGCAGTATTTT

j_gene: TRBJ2-7
d_gene: .
v_gene: TRBV21-1
abundance: many
CDR3aa: CASSKVPGCYEQYF
CDR3nt: TGTGCCAGCAGCAAAGTTCCAGGATGCTACGAGCAGTACTTC

j_gene: TRBJ2-1
d_gene: TRBD2
v_gene: TRBV9
abundance: many
CDR3aa: CASSVDGRAYNEQFF
CDR3nt: TGTGCCAGCAGCGTAGACGGGAGGGCCTACAATGAGCAGTTCTTC

j_gene: TRBJ2-5
d_gene: .
v_gene: TRBV29-1
abundance: many
CDR3aa: CSVDREETQYF
CDR3nt: TGCAGCGTGGACAGAGAAGAGACCCAGTACTTC

j_gene: TRBJ2-3
d_gene: .
v_gene: TRBV27
abundance: many
CDR3aa: CASSLTGRAFDTQYF
CDR3nt: TGTGCCAGCAGTCTAACTGGACGGGCCTTTGATACGCAGTATTTT

j_gene: TRBJ2-2
d_gene: .
v_gene: TRBV7-2
abundance: many
CDR3aa: CASSRGANTGELFF
CDR3nt: TGTGCCAGCAGCAGGGGGGCTAACACCGGGGAGCTGTTTTTT

j_gene: TRBJ2-2
d_gene: TRBD2
v_gene: TRBV29-1
abundance: .
CDR3aa: CSVVPSGTVGELFF
CDR3nt: TGCAGCGTTGTCCCCAGCGGGACCGTCGGGGAGCTGTTTTTT

j_gene: TRBJ1-6
d_gene: .
v_gene: TRBV5-1
abundance: .
CDR3aa: CASSPGGDRLNSPLHF
CDR3nt: TGCGCCAGCAGCCCTGGTGGTGACAGACTGAATTCACCCCTCCACTTT

j_gene: TRBJ2-1
d_gene: .
v_gene: TRBV29-1
abundance: .
CDR3aa: CSVEGSSYNEQFF
CDR3nt: TGCAGCGTTGAGGGTAGCTCCTACAATGAGCAGTTCTTC

j_gene: TRBJ2-7
d_gene: .
v_gene: TRBV7-9
abundance: .
CDR3aa: CASSLEGGSSYEQYF
CDR3nt: TGTGCCAGCAGCTTAGAGGGCGGAAGCTCCTACGAGCAGTACTTC

j_gene: TRBJ2-1
d_gene: .
v_gene: TRBV29-1
abundance: few
CDR3aa: CSVARRSSYNEQFF
CDR3nt: TGCAGCGTTGCGCGGCGGAGCTCCTACAATGAGCAGTTCTTC

j_gene: TRBJ2-7
d_gene: TRBD1
v_gene: TRBV6-4
abundance: .
CDR3aa: CASSGGGTGGKLHEQYF
CDR3nt: TGTGCCAGCAGTGGGGGCGGGACAGGGGGTAAGCTCCACGAGCAGTACTTC

j_gene: TRBJ2-7
d_gene: TRBD2
v_gene: TRBV28
abundance: .
CDR3aa: CASSSSASGNSYEQYF
CDR3nt: TGTGCCAGCAGTTCCTCGGCTAGCGGGAATTCCTACGAGCAGTACTTC

j_gene: TRBJ2-5
d_gene: TRBD1
v_gene: TRBV12-3/TRBV12-4
abundance: many
CDR3aa: CASSLGTGFTETQYF
CDR3nt: TGTGCCAGCAGTTTAGGGACAGGGTTTACAGAGACCCAGTACTTC

j_gene: TRBJ2-1
d_gene: .
v_gene: TRBV10-3
abundance: few
CDR3aa: CAIGRERQNEQFF
CDR3nt: TGTGCCATCGGACGGGAGAGGCAGAATGAGCAGTTCTTC

j_gene: TRBJ2-3
d_gene: TRBD2
v_gene: TRBV4-1
abundance: .
CDR3aa: CASSHVAGVSTDTQYF
CDR3nt: TGCGCCAGCAGCCACGTAGCGGGAGTAAGCACAGATACGCAGTATTTT

j_gene: TRBJ2-5
d_gene: .
v_gene: TRBV28
abundance: .
CDR3aa: CASSDVGTQYF
CDR3nt: TGTGCCAGCAGTGATGTCGGAACCCAGTACTTC

j_gene: TRBJ2-5
d_gene: .
v_gene: TRBV6-1
abundance: .
CDR3aa: CASSPYSGRETQYF
CDR3nt: TGTGCCAGCAGTCCCTATTCAGGGCGGGAGACCCAGTACTTC

j_gene: TRBJ1-1
d_gene: .
v_gene: TRBV28
abundance: .
CDR3aa: CASREMTGQQGSTEAFF
CDR3nt: TGTGCCAGCAGAGAGATGACAGGTCAGCAGGGGAGCACTGAAGCTTTCTTT

j_gene: TRBJ2-7
d_gene: .
v_gene: TRBV5-1
abundance: many
CDR3aa: CASSYNVDSSYEQYF
CDR3nt: TGCGCCAGCAGCTACAACGTGGACAGCTCCTACGAGCAGTACTTC

j_gene: TRBJ2-1
d_gene: TRBD2
v_gene: TRBV15
abundance: .
CDR3aa: CATSRVGGLAYDYNEQFF
CDR3nt: TGTGCCACCAGCAGAGTAGGCGGACTAGCCTACGACTACAATGAGCAGTTCTTC

j_gene: TRBJ1-2
d_gene: TRBD1
v_gene: TRBV7-2
abundance: many
CDR3aa: CASSLGQGNTYGYTF
CDR3nt: TGTGCCAGCAGCCTCGGACAGGGAAATACCTACGGCTACACCTTC

j_gene: TRBJ2-1
d_gene: TRBD2
v_gene: TRBV9
abundance: many
CDR3aa: CASSVGTSGIDEQFF
CDR3nt: TGTGCCAGCAGCGTAGGGACTAGCGGGATCGATGAGCAGTTCTTC

j_gene: TRBJ2-7
d_gene: .
v_gene: TRBV20-1
abundance: many
CDR3aa: CSARTGRIRYEQYF
CDR3nt: TGCAGTGCTAGAACGGGCAGGATTCGCTACGAGCAGTACTTC

j_gene: TRBJ2-2
d_gene: TRBD2
v_gene: TRBV29-1
abundance: many
CDR3aa: CSARAGLTGELFF
CDR3nt: TGCAGCGCCAGAGCGGGACTCACCGGGGAGCTGTTTTTT

j_gene: TRBJ1-2
d_gene: .
v_gene: TRBV29-1
abundance: few
CDR3aa: CSVGRGNNYGYTF
CDR3nt: TGCAGCGTGGGCAGGGGAAACAACTATGGCTACACCTTC

j_gene: TRBJ2-1
d_gene: .
v_gene: TRBV11-3
abundance: few
CDR3aa: CASSRGQNYNEQFF
CDR3nt: TGTGCCAGCAGCCGTGGACAGAATTACAATGAGCAGTTCTTC

j_gene: TRBJ1-6
d_gene: .
v_gene: TRBV6-1
abundance: .
CDR3aa: CASGRGLGSTDNSPLHF
CDR3nt: TGTGCCAGCGGGAGGGGACTGGGATCGACAGATAATTCACCCCTCCACTTT

j_gene: TRBJ2-1
d_gene: .
v_gene: TRBV20-1
abundance: many
CDR3aa: CSALGGGGLSYNEQFF
CDR3nt: TGCAGTGCTTTGGGTGGGGGGGGCCTATCCTACAATGAGCAGTTCTTC

j_gene: TRBJ2-5
d_gene: .
v_gene: TRBV29-1
abundance: few
CDR3aa: CSASRGIGETQYF
CDR3nt: TGCAGCGCCTCACGGGGAATAGGGGAGACCCAGTACTTC

j_gene: TRBJ2-5
d_gene: .
v_gene: TRBV20-1
abundance: .
CDR3aa: CSATQEAGSQETQYF
CDR3nt: TGCAGTGCCACGCAGGAGGCTGGCAGCCAAGAGACCCAGTACTTC

j_gene: TRBJ2-7
d_gene: .
v_gene: TRBV28
abundance: many
CDR3aa: CASEGSRLVEQYF
CDR3nt: TGTGCCAGCGAAGGTTCCAGGTTGGTCGAGCAGTACTTC

j_gene: TRBJ2-1
d_gene: .
v_gene: TRBV20-1
abundance: .
CDR3aa: CRVSGVTNEQFF
CDR3nt: TGCAGAGTCTCGGGAGTGACCAATGAGCAGTTCTTC

j_gene: TRBJ2-7
d_gene: .
v_gene: TRBV4-3
abundance: .
CDR3aa: CASSQDPWREQYF
CDR3nt: TGCGCCAGCAGCCAAGATCCCTGGCGGGAGCAGTACTTC

j_gene: TRBJ2-3
d_gene: .
v_gene: TRBV5-5
abundance: many
CDR3aa: CASSWDGYTGTTQYF
CDR3nt: TGTGCCAGCAGCTGGGACGGCTACACGGGGACCACGCAGTATTTT

j_gene: TRBJ1-3
d_gene: .
v_gene: TRBV12-3/TRBV12-4
abundance: .
CDR3aa: CASSASGPSAGNTIYF
CDR3nt: TGTGCCAGCAGTGCCTCCGGGCCAAGCGCTGGAAACACCATATATTTT

j_gene: TRBJ2-5
d_gene: .
v_gene: TRBV12-3/TRBV12-4
abundance: .
CDR3aa: CASRRNQETQYF
CDR3nt: TGTGCCAGCAGACGGAACCAAGAGACCCAGTACTTC

j_gene: TRBJ1-1
d_gene: .
v_gene: TRBV2
abundance: many
CDR3aa: CASSSWAEAFF
CDR3nt: TGTGCCAGCAGCTCTTGGGCTGAAGCTTTCTTT

j_gene: TRBJ2-1
d_gene: TRBD2
v_gene: TRBV12-3/TRBV12-4
abundance: many
CDR3aa: CASSLLGGVEQFF
CDR3nt: TGTGCCAGCAGTTTATTGGGGGGGGTTGAGCAGTTCTTC

j_gene: TRBJ2-5
d_gene: .
v_gene: TRBV20-1
abundance: .
CDR3aa: CSAIRGGKGETQYF
CDR3nt: TGCAGTGCAATCAGGGGCGGGAAAGGAGAGACCCAGTACTTC

j_gene: TRBJ2-3
d_gene: TRBD1
v_gene: TRBV7-2
abundance: .
CDR3aa: CASSLAQGIDTQYF
CDR3nt: TGTGCCAGCAGCTTAGCACAGGGGATTGATACGCAGTATTTT

j_gene: TRBJ2-5
d_gene: .
v_gene: TRBV28
abundance: few
CDR3aa: CASSSTGTKEETQYF
CDR3nt: TGTGCCAGCAGTTCGACCGGGACAAAGGAAGAGACCCAGTACTTC

j_gene: TRBJ1-6
d_gene: .
v_gene: TRBV12-3/TRBV12-4
abundance: many
CDR3aa: CASSPGTNSPLHF
CDR3nt: TGTGCCAGCAGCCCGGGTACAAATTCACCCCTCCACTTT

j_gene: TRBJ2-3
d_gene: TRBD2
v_gene: TRBV5-1
abundance: .
CDR3aa: CASSLLREGSTDTQYF
CDR3nt: TGCGCCAGCAGCTTGTTACGGGAGGGTAGCACAGATACGCAGTATTTT

j_gene: TRBJ2-3
d_gene: .
v_gene: TRBV29-1
abundance: .
CDR3aa: CSVGGGTDTQYF
CDR3nt: TGCAGCGTTGGCGGGGGCACAGATACGCAGTATTTT

j_gene: TRBJ2-7
d_gene: .
v_gene: TRBV20-1
abundance: many
CDR3aa: CSARDYEQYF
CDR3nt: TGCAGTGCTAGGGACTACGAGCAGTACTTC